The clone carrying this T cell receptor beta chain was observed a handful of times. In the source study's methods: Amplified reference gene primers provided the basis for estimating nucleated cell counts. Clones were read by immunoSEQ multiplex PCR, and TCRdb kept only the in-frame ones, dropping some. The V and J calls and clone size were taken over from that table, and D and trimming were inferred from the DNA. The table shows 60,000 to 70,000 clones, with about 86% occurring only once. The V gene's germline CDR1 is SGHRS and CDR2 YFSETQ. The CDR3 loop spans 13 amino acids. The V gene lost 4 bases and the J gene lost 5 bases, with 12 bases spanning the gap. The sample comes from a study of blood T cell repertoires in COVID-19. Looking at the study overall: There were acute and convalescent COVID-19 samples, and they came from the United States, Italy and Spain. From T cells, B-cell-depleted T cells, or PBMCs came the material, which was cDNA or gDNA.

Sequences were obtained from peripheral blood. The chain uses TRBV5-1 and TRBJ1-1, with D perhaps TRBD1 (6 bases). The receptor was derived from a woman aged 60 to 75 with acute or convalescent COVID-19. The CDR3 loop reads CASSLGQLTEAFF. CDR3 in DNA: TGCGCCAGCAGCCTAGGACAGCTGACTGAAGCTTTCTTT. Complete variable domain (other parts from reference TRBV5-1 and TRBJ1-1): KAGVTQTPRYLIKTRGQQVTLSCSPISGHRSVSWYQQTPGQGLQFLFEYFSETQRNKGNFPGRFSGRQFSNSRSEMNVSTLELGDSALYLCASSLGQLTEAFFGQGTRLTVV.